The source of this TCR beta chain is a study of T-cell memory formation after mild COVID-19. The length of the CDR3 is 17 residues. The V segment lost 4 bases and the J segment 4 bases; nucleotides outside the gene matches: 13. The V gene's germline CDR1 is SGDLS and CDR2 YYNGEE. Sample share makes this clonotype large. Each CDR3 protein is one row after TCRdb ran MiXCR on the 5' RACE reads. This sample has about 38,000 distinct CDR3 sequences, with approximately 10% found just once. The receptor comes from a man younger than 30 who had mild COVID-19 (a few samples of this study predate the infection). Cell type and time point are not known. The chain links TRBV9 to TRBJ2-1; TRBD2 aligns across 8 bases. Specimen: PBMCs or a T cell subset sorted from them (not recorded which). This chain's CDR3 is CASSPGGVGGGYNEQFF. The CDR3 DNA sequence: TGTGCCAGCAGCCCCGGAGGAGTCGGCGGGGGGTACAATGAGCAGTTCTTC.